This T cell receptor (beta chain) was profiled in a study of shared clonotypes between healthy human individuals. The V end was cut by 0 bases, the J end by 3 bases, with 7 bases between. This CDR3 spans 14 amino acids. Germline V gives CDR1 SGDLS, CDR2 YYNGEE. Sequencing was performed with immunoSEQ multiplex PCR; in TCRdb, only in-frame clones are kept and a portion is missing. The sample records over a million clones, approximately 78% being singletons. Findings of the study overall: For sorted subsets, rarefaction showed incomplete sequencing despite large depth.

Notes on this clone: Its target is unknown.

The receptor's source is a man aged 18 to 29 in good health. Some clones in this sample may be carry-over from other donors' samples. The chain has TRBV9 and TRBJ2-1; D is possibly TRBD2 (6 bases). The sequencing sample was made of memory CD4+ T cells from PBMCs. Subset meaning: CD45RA-negative fraction. The chain's CDR3 is CASSVAGDYNEQFF. In DNA form, the CDR3 reads TGTGCCAGCAGCGTAGCGGGAGACTACAATGAGCAGTTCTTC.